Listed here is a single T cell receptor beta chain. What it binds is unknown. The V gene's germline CDR1 is SGHTA and CDR2 FQGNSA. This CDR3 region has 15 residues. With 3 bases clipped from V and 5 bases from J, the junction kept 9 bases outside the gene matches. At cycle 4 day 1, cycle 7 day 1, and baseline, blood was sampled. These data belong to a study of OX40 agonist ivuxolimab in advanced cancers. Study at large: Earlier treatment with anti-PD-1, anti-PD-L1 or anti-CTLA-4 was permitted, and around 36% had received some. Study observations and caveats: Expanded clones were, on average, more numerous among CD8+ T cells than CD4+. Blood T cells, both CD4+ and CD8+, expanded clonally by week 6 at 0.1 to 3.0 mg/kg.

The repertoire was sequenced with immunoSEQ multiplex PCR; TCRdb's copy has only in-frame clones and lacks some. The sample has approximately 22,000 clones; approximately 86% are singletons. The TCR comes from an adult with an advanced solid tumor such as melanoma, head and neck, liver or kidney cancer. V gene TRBV7-2 combines with J gene TRBJ2-5; 7 bases align to TRBD1. The source was CD4+ or CD8+ T cells sorted from blood, collected in a trial of the OX40 agonist ivuxolimab. The DNA of the CDR3 is TGTGCCAGCAGCTTGGGGCAGACAGGGTTGGAGACCCAGTACTTC. This translates into CASSLGQTGLETQYF.